The 9 T cell receptor beta chains reported below all come from one sample, sequenced in a study of early T cells in non-severe SARS-CoV-2 infection. TCRdb processed the 5' RACE reads anew with MiXCR; each CDR3 protein has one entry. The sample lists about 56,000 distinct CDR3 sequences, about 11% occurring once. The sample was whole blood. These receptor sequences come from an adult who was a healthcare worker with PCR-confirmed SARS-CoV-2 infection or an uninfected control (not recorded which).

The chain carries TRBV5-5 and TRBJ1-2, with 7 bases that match TRBD1. Germline CDR1 SGHKS, CDR2 YYEKEE (reference sequence). The CDR3 extends over 13 amino acids. Trimming cost V 2 bases and J 4 bases; bases outside gene matches: 2. The CDR3 DNA reads TGTGCCAGCAGCTTAGACAGGGCCTATGGCTACACCTTC. It yields the protein CASSLDRAYGYTF.

This clonotype was seen ten or more times. The V and J genes are TRBV6-4 and TRBJ1-1; no firm D call. CDR1 and CDR2 (germline): MRHNA, SNTAGT. The V gene lost 4 bases and the J gene lost 1 base, with 7 bases spanning the gap. The CDR3 contains 13 residues. The CDR3 DNA sequence: TGTGCCAGCAGTGCCCAGGAGAACACTGAAGCTTTCTTT. The encoded protein is CASSAQENTEAFF.

The genes are TRBV9 and TRBJ2-3; 7 nucleotides match TRBD2. The germline CDR1 and CDR2 sequences are SGDLS and YYNGEE. After removal of 0 bases from V and 2 bases from J, the junction contained 3 bases not matched to a gene. This CDR3 has 15 amino acids. The CDR3 loop reads CASSVAGDYTDTQYF. The CDR3, as DNA: TGTGCCAGCAGCGTAGCGGGGGACTACACAGATACGCAGTATTTT. The full variable domain, with the rest looked up from reference TRBV9 and TRBJ2-3, is DSGVTQTPKHLITATGQRVTLRCSPRSGDLSVYWYQQSLDQGLQFLIQYYNGEERAKGNILERFSAQQFPDLHSELNLSSLELGDSALYFCASSVAGDYTDTQYFGPGTRLTVL.

This sequence joins TRBV20-1 and TRBJ2-7, with 9 positions matching TRBD1. This CDR3 has 15 residues. With 0 bases clipped from V and 4 bases from J, the junction kept 7 bases outside the gene matches. Germline CDR1 and CDR2: DFQATT and SNEGSKA (reference sequence). Here the CDR3 DNA reads TGCAGTGCTAGAGATCTCCGGACAGGGGTGTACGAGCAGTACTTC. It translates to CSARDLRTGVYEQYF.

This clonotype was picked up many times. The J gene is TRBJ2-1, the V gene TRBV7-2, with D tentatively TRBD1 (5 bases). Germline CDR1 reads SGHTA; CDR2 reads FQGNSA. The CDR3 is 16 amino acids. V gave up 1 base and J gave up 3 bases, with 13 bases separating them. CDR3 in amino acids: CASSLVSTGYYNEQFF. The CDR3 bases are TGTGCCAGCAGCTTAGTTAGCACAGGTTACTACAATGAGCAGTTCTTC. The entire variable domain, with the rest obtained from reference TRBV7-2 and TRBJ2-1, is as follows: GAGVSQSPSNKVTEKGKDVELRCDPISGHTALYWYRQSLGQGLEFLIYFQGNSAPDKSGLPSDRFSAERTGGSVSTLTIQRTQQEDSAVYLCASSLVSTGYYNEQFFGPGTRLTVL.

This clonotype turned up a few times. The chain employs TRBV6-2 or TRBV6-3 and TRBJ2-1; 10 bases agree with TRBD2. CDR1 MNHEY and CDR2 SVGEGT come from the germline V gene. CDR3 length: 15 residues. After removal of 6 bases from V and 7 bases from J, the junction contained 9 bases not matched to a gene. The CDR3 coding sequence is TGTGCCAGCAGCCCGCGACTAGCGGGTCGGAATGAGCAGTTCTTC. Translating it yields CASSPRLAGRNEQFF.

This clonotype was seen at least ten times. The DNA for the CDR3 is TGCGCCAGCAGCTGGGACGGCGGCTATGGCTACACCTTC. The encoded protein is CASSWDGGYGYTF. J is TRBJ1-2 and V is TRBV5-1, with D perhaps matching TRBD1 (5 bases). V was pared by 3 bases and J by 4 bases, with 10 bases between. Looked up from germline, CDR1 is SGHRS and CDR2 is YFSETQ. The CDR3 consists of 13 residues.

This clonotype turned up a few times. This chain joins TRBV9 and TRBJ1-2; possibly TRBD1 for D (6 bases). This CDR3 region has 16 residues. CDR1 SGDLS and CDR2 YYNGEE come from the germline V gene. V dropped 1 base and J dropped 4 bases, with 17 bases sitting between them. CDR3 region: CASSVSPGGIPYGYTF. In nucleotides, the CDR3 is TGTGCCAGCAGCGTAAGCCCGGGGGGCATTCCCTATGGCTACACCTTC.

A few counts support this clonotype. The chain joins TRBV6-2 or TRBV6-3 to TRBJ1-2; the D gene is possibly TRBD1 (5 bases). Germline V CDR1 and CDR2: MNHEY, SVGEGT. Trimming pared 3 bases from V and 8 bases from J, leaving 19 bases between. There are 15 residues in the CDR3. The CDR3, as DNA: TGTGCCAGCAGTTATATGGCGGGGCAGGGCTACGGCTACACCTTC. This translates into CASSYMAGQGYGYTF.